The 14 T cell receptor beta chains reported below all come from one sample, sequenced in a study of kidney transplant recipient with SARS-CoV-2 infection. Each CDR3 protein gets one entry after TCRdb re-called the reads with MiXCR. The repertoire includes under 250,000 distinct CDR3 sequences, under 30% of them detected once, and less than 8.5% sits in the top ten. The material sequenced was a blood sample, taken at baseline and between days 110 and 120 from a kidney transplant recipient. The source is a young adult male patient who had COVID-19 and was a kidney transplant recipient. Some T cells may be transferred from the graft donor.

In its sample, this clonotype was seen many times. The gene calls are TRBV3-1 and TRBJ2-5, with D unresolved. In germline, CDR1 is LGHDT, CDR2 YNNKEL (reference sequence). With 4 bases removed from V and 5 bases from J, the gap between germline ends came to 23 bases. The CDR3 sequence is 17 residues long. DNA of the CDR3: TGTGCCAGCAGCCTCCTGAATCCCATTTCTTTCTCTGAGACCCAGTACTTC. It translates to CASSLLNPISFSETQYF.

This clonotype was detected only a few times. This rearrangement joins TRBV6-1 to TRBJ2-3, with D uncertain. Germline lookup yields CDR1 MNHNS and CDR2 SASEGT. The CDR3 runs to 16 residues. Trimming cost V 2 bases and J 1 base, with 13 bases left between them. CDR3 loop: CASSESSPPGTDTQYF. The CDR3, as DNA: TGTGCCAGCAGTGAAAGTTCACCCCCGGGCACAGATACGCAGTATTTT.

This clonotype showed up many times. The chain is built from TRBV3-1 and TRBJ1-1; D gene uncertain. With 5 bases removed from V and 4 bases from J, the gap between germline ends came to 23 bases. There are 17 residues in the CDR3. Germline V CDR1 and CDR2: LGHDT, YNNKEL (reference sequence). The CDR3 sequence is CASSMSPPISIRTEAFF. CDR3 nucleotide sequence: TGTGCCAGCAGCATGTCGCCTCCCATTTCAATTCGCACTGAAGCTTTCTTT.

As to this clonotype: No conserved phenylalanine or tryptophan ends this CDR3, so it is likely a read error. This chain joins TRBV20-1 and TRBJ1-5; possible D gene TRBD1, 6 bases. CDR1 and CDR2 (germline): DFQATT, SNEGSKA (reference sequence). This CDR3 has 15 residues. The V and J ends lost 0 bases and 5 bases respectively, with 14 bases between them. Written as DNA, the CDR3 is TGCAGTGCTAGAGAAGGGGGTCCTCTTGATCAGCCCCAGCATTCT. Protein: CSAREGGPLDQPQHS.

This clonotype was detected ten times or more. This chain connects TRBV9 to TRBJ2-3; 9 nucleotides match TRBD2. Germline CDR1 is SGDLS and CDR2 is YYNGEE. The CDR3 runs 15 residues. The J segment lost 1 base and the V segment lost 3 bases, leaving 3 bases of the junction unmatched. The CDR3 DNA reads as TGTGCCAGCAGCGCTATAGCGGGAGGCACAGATACGCAGTATTTT. Its protein is CASSAIAGGTDTQYF.

The chain couples TRBV20-1 to TRBJ2-3; D is perhaps TRBD1 or TRBD2 (6 bases each). The CDR3 is 19 residues long. Deletions cut 4 bases from V and 0 bases from J, with 26 bases between. The germline V gene encodes CDR1 DFQATT and CDR2 SNEGSKA (reference sequence). CDR3 loop: CSATPRRAGEASSTDTQYF. DNA of the CDR3: TGCAGTGCTACCCCTCGGAGGGCAGGGGAGGCTTCTAGCACAGATACGCAGTATTTT.

This sequence joins TRBV7-2 and TRBJ2-1; TRBD2 aligns across 7 bases. The junction had 15 bases not matched to a gene; V was cut back by 6 bases and J by 7 bases. The germline CDR1 and CDR2 sequences are SGHTA and FQGNSA. CDR3 length equals 16 residues. The CDR3 nucleotides are TGTGCCAGCAGTAGGACTATGGGGGGGGGAAAAAATGAGCAGTTCTTC. Translating gives CASSRTMGGGKNEQFF.

This clonotype was detected many times. The CDR3 DNA sequence: TGCAGTGCTAGTGGGGATCGGTCCTACGAGCAGTACTTC. Amino acids: CSASGDRSYEQYF. The V call is TRBV20-1, the J call TRBJ2-7; no definite D call. Trimming pared 3 bases from V and 1 base from J, leaving 10 bases between. The V gene's germline CDR1 is DFQATT and CDR2 SNEGSKA (reference sequence). This CDR3 has 13 amino acids.

This clonotype was recorded many times. The DNA of the CDR3 is TGCAGTGCTAGCGGGCCTTCACCCGGGGCAGGGGATACTGAAGCTTTCTTT. Amino acids: CSASGPSPGAGDTEAFF. The V and J genes are TRBV20-1 and TRBJ1-1, with D possibly being TRBD1 (6 bases). Germline CDR1 reads DFQATT; CDR2 reads SNEGSKA (reference sequence). The CDR3 is 17 residues long. Trimming took off 3 bases at V and 5 bases at J, with 25 bases between the two ends.

Turning to this clonotype: Being one base from a much bigger clone, this may be a read error. The chain carries TRBV12-3 or TRBV12-4 and TRBJ2-7, with 12 nucleotides matching TRBD2. With 5 bases clipped from V and 6 bases from J, the junction kept 8 bases outside the gene matches. This CDR3 is built from 15 residues. The CDR3 DNA is TGTGCCAGCAGTATAGGACTAGCGGGGCCCTGCGAGCAGTACTTC. As protein: CASSIGLAGPCEQYF.

This clonotype was seen at least ten times. The chain carries TRBV6-8 and TRBJ1-2; D is undetermined. The CDR3 totals 17 residues. Trimming took 4 bases from V and 4 from J, leaving 22 bases between them. Germline V gene lookup returns CDR1 MNHGY and CDR2 SAAAGT. For the CDR3, the DNA is TGTGCCAGCAGTTGCGCGGTACGCTCTAGAAAGACCTATGGCTACACCTTC. Amino acids: CASSCAVRSRKTYGYTF.

With regard to this clonotype: A much larger clone lies one base from this, so it may be a read error. The chain has TRBV28 and TRBJ2-7; TRBD2 agrees at 9 bases. Germline CDR1 is MDHEN and CDR2 is SYDVKM. The CDR3 covers 15 residues. CDR3 sequence (DNA): TGTGCCAGCAGTTTGTACAGCGGGAGGAGCTACGAGCGGTACTTC. Translated: CASSLYSGRSYERYF.

In the case of this clonotype: A much larger clone is a single base away; this may be a read error. V usage is TRBV19 and J usage is TRBJ2-7; D might be TRBD2 (7 bases). Per germline, CDR1 LNHDA and CDR2 SQIVND (reference sequence). Trimming cost V 6 bases and J 4 bases, with 13 bases left between them. The length of the CDR3 is 13 residues. DNA of the CDR3: TGTGCCAGTAGCGGGGGGCCCTTTTACGAGCAGTACTTC. Its protein is CASSGGPFYEQYF.

This clonotype showed up just once. This chain connects TRBV6-4 to TRBJ2-2; D is perhaps TRBD2 (5 bases). Germline values: CDR1 MRHNA, CDR2 SNTAGT. There are 16 residues in the CDR3. V shed 4 bases and J shed 2 bases, with 14 bases lying between them. CDR3 nucleotide sequence: TGTGCCAGCAGTGGCGGACTGGCAGATAACACCGGGGAGCTGTTTTTT. As protein: CASSGGLADNTGELFF.